The TCR beta chain described here comes from a study of OX40 agonist ivuxolimab in advanced cancers. Study-level findings and limits: Normalized T-cell clonal expansion was also low in some nonresponders. CD4+ and CD8+ blood T cells expanded clonally by week 6 at 0.1 to 3.0 mg/kg. Researchers did not establish what antigens the expanded peripheral T cells target. Averaged across samples, CD8+ T cells carried more expanded clones than CD4+ did.

Generated by immunoSEQ multiplex PCR, the TCRdb table keeps only in-frame clones and is missing some. The data hold some 85,000 clones, with nearly 90% observed a single time. The CDR3 is 16 amino acids. The junction had 8 bases not matched to a gene; V was cut back by 2 bases and J by 5 bases. Germline V CDR1 and CDR2: SGHVS, FQNEAQ. Turning to this clone: Antigen specificity is unknown.

The sequencing used CD4+ or CD8+ T cells sorted from blood, collected in a trial of the OX40 agonist ivuxolimab. The V and J genes are TRBV7-8 and TRBJ1-4; 7 bases agree with TRBD1. This clonotype originated in an adult with an advanced solid tumor such as melanoma, head and neck, liver or kidney cancer. Here the CDR3 DNA reads TGTGCCAGCAGCTTATTTATTGACAGGGAAAATGAAAAACTGTTTTTT. Protein sequence: CASSLFIDRENEKLFF.